The sequence of this T cell receptor (beta chain) was determined in a study of T cell responses to AZD1222 COVID-19 vaccine. The study's findings and limits: Spike-wide coverage was observed for vaccine-associated CD4 TCRs, with dominant responses at 160-218 and 743-854. Without day 14 samples, only post-peak T cell repertoires were studied. The donors showed a predominance of white British ancestry and of females, with possible underestimation of clonal diversity. Baseline seropositivity occurred in only a handful of AZD1222 recipients.

V was clipped by 2 bases and J by 15 bases, with 17 bases between them. The CDR3 is 14 residues long. Germline CDR1 reads MNHEY; CDR2 reads SVGAGI. The protocol was immunoSEQ multiplex PCR, while the TCRdb copy is restricted to in-frame clones and leaves out a portion. There are about 140,000 clones in the sample; about 93% occur only once, and about 9.1% lies in the top ten. As to this clone: Antigen unknown.

The chain employs TRBV6-5 and TRBJ1-6; D is undetermined. The sample here was peripheral blood, taken on day 0 of AZD1222 vaccination. The sequence was obtained from an adult in good health. The CDR3 protein is CASSYLGVPKLLHF. CDR3 in DNA: TGTGCCAGCAGTTACCTAGGTGTCCCGAAGCTCCTCCACTTT.